The 20 T cell receptor beta chains presented below share a single source sample, sequenced in a study of cytomegalovirus exposure and HLA in healthy donors. PCR involved 60 Vbeta and 13 Jbeta primers. The data were produced by immunoSEQ multiplex PCR, yet TCRdb's version contains in-frame clones alone and is incomplete. The sample includes around 150,000 clones, roughly 78% of them seen just once. Sequencing was done on a sample of PBMCs. The origin of the receptors is a man in his thirties or forties in good health.

The CDR3: CASREGGPNEQYF. The CDR3 nucleotides read TGTGCCAGCAGGGAGGGAGGGCCGAACGAGCAGTACTTC. This sequence joins TRBV6-5 and TRBJ2-7; 7 bases match TRBD2. The CDR3 runs 13 residues. Germline V gives CDR1 MNHEY, CDR2 SVGAGI. Unmatched junction bases numbered 7, after V lost 6 bases and J lost 5 bases.

The J gene is TRBJ2-1, the V gene TRBV14; weak D call: TRBD1 (6 bases). The CDR3 extends over 13 amino acids. The germline CDR1 and CDR2 sequences are SGHDN and FVKESK. The germline V and J ends were trimmed by 3 bases and 4 bases, with 7 bases remaining between them. This CDR3 reads CASSQGAYNEQFF. The CDR3 DNA sequence: TGTGCCAGCAGCCAGGGGGCTTACAATGAGCAGTTCTTC.

The chain carries TRBV5-5 and TRBJ2-7; 7 nucleotides align to TRBD1. V lost 4 bases to trimming and J lost 3 bases; unmatched junction nucleotides: 4. The CDR3 loop spans 13 amino acids. Per germline, CDR1 SGHKS and CDR2 YYEKEE (reference sequence). The CDR3, as DNA: TGTGCCAGCAGCGGGGACAGCATCTACGAGCAGTACTTC. Protein sequence: CASSGDSIYEQYF. Full variable domain (rest looked up from reference TRBV5-5 and TRBJ2-7): DAGVTQSPTHLIKTRGQQVTLRCSPISGHKSVSWYQQVLGQGPQFIFQYYEKEERGRGNFPDRFSARQFPNYSSELNVNALLLGDSALYLCASSGDSIYEQYFGPGTRLTVT.

The rearrangement links TRBV4-3 to TRBJ2-1, with TRBD2 identical over 14 bases. Looked up from germline, CDR1 is LGHNA and CDR2 is YSLEER. V shed 4 bases, J shed 2 bases, and the junction held 7 bases outside the gene matches. This CDR3 has 18 residues. CDR3 DNA sequence: TGCGCCAGCAGCCGAGGACTAGCGGGAGGTTTCACCTACAATGAGCAGTTCTTC. Encoded protein: CASSRGLAGGFTYNEQFF.

This clone showed up just once. The J gene is TRBJ2-6, the V gene TRBV18, with 9 bases matching TRBD1. Losses at the gene ends were 2 bases for V and 4 bases for J; bases not matched to a gene: 6. Germline CDR1 is KGHSH and CDR2 is LQKENI. This CDR3 is built from 17 residues. CDR3: CASSPGTGGSGANVLTF. DNA of the CDR3: TGTGCCAGCTCACCAGGAACAGGGGGCTCAGGGGCCAACGTCCTGACTTTC.

The V call is TRBV7-2, the J call TRBJ2-7; the D gene is possibly TRBD1 (5 bases). Germline CDR1 SGHTA, CDR2 FQGNSA. Trimming pared 3 bases from V and 3 bases from J, leaving 15 bases between. The CDR3 spans 15 residues. The CDR3 loop is CASSFRLDTYYEQYF. As DNA, the CDR3 is TGTGCCAGCAGCTTTAGGTTGGACACCTACTACGAGCAGTACTTC.

This chain links TRBV6-1 with TRBJ1-5, with TRBD1 matching over 9 bases. This CDR3 has 15 amino acids. The junction had 7 bases not matched to a gene; V was cut back by 3 bases and J by 7 bases. Germline V gives CDR1 MNHNS, CDR2 SASEGT. The CDR3 nucleotides are TGTGCCAGCAGTGACCACAGGGGGCGCGTACAGCCCCAGCATTTT. Amino acid sequence: CASSDHRGRVQPQHF.

The rearrangement links TRBV4-3 to TRBJ2-7, with 15 positions matching TRBD2. Germline V gene sequence: CDR1 LGHNA, CDR2 YSLEER. J lost 6 bases, V lost 4 bases, and 10 bases had no gene match. This CDR3 contains 17 residues. CDR3 amino acids: CASSPRTSGREEAEQYF. CDR3 DNA sequence: TGCGCCAGCAGCCCCCGGACTAGCGGGAGGGAAGAGGCCGAGCAGTACTTC.

The chain has TRBV11-3 and TRBJ2-5; tentatively, D is TRBD2 (5 bases). Per germline, CDR1 SGHNT and CDR2 YENEEA. The ends were cut back, 2 bases at V and 2 bases at J, with 9 bases in the middle. The CDR3 extends over 14 amino acids. CDR3 amino acids: CASSLHSAQETQYF. CDR3 nucleotide sequence: TGTGCCAGCAGCTTACATAGCGCTCAAGAGACCCAGTACTTC.

This clone was seen more than once but under ten times. This rearrangement joins TRBV5-4 to TRBJ2-1, with 9 bases aligning to TRBD1. V lost 4 bases and J lost 9; bases outside the gene matches: 5. Germline V gene data show CDR1 as SGHNT and CDR2 as YYREEE (reference sequence). This CDR3 comprises 13 residues. CDR3 protein: CASSIQGASEQFF. In DNA, the CDR3 is TGTGCCAGCAGCATACAGGGGGCCAGTGAGCAGTTCTTC.

V is TRBV27 and J is TRBJ1-5; D is ambiguous. The CDR3 totals 13 residues. Trimming removed 6 bases from V and 4 bases from J, with 10 bases in between. Germline V lookup: CDR1 MNHEY, CDR2 SMNVEV (reference sequence). The CDR3 loop is CASRRVYNQPQHF. CDR3 sequence (DNA): TGTGCCAGCAGACGCGTATATAATCAGCCCCAGCATTTT.

The CDR3 sequence is CASSSLRQGIFNSPLHF. In DNA form, the CDR3 reads TGTGCCAGCAGCTCCCTCAGACAGGGTATTTTTAATTCACCCCTCCACTTT. J is TRBJ1-6 and V is TRBV7-9, with 7 bases that match TRBD1. There are 17 residues in the CDR3. Germline values: CDR1 SEHNR, CDR2 FQNEAQ (reference sequence). J lost 6 bases, V lost 4 bases, and 12 bases had no gene match.

The genes are TRBV10-3 and TRBJ2-5; 7 positions agree with TRBD1. The end of the DNA aligns better with TRBJ2-7, so the J call may be wrong. Looked up from germline, CDR1 is ENHRY and CDR2 is SYGVKD. The CDR3 has 15 amino acids. The chain's CDR3 is CAISEDRVRPYEQYF. The CDR3 coding sequence is TGTGCCATCAGTGAGGACAGGGTTAGGCCTTACGAGCAGTACTTC.

The J gene is TRBJ2-1, the V gene TRBV5-8; TRBD2 matches 8 bases. J lost 0 bases, V lost 4 bases, and 9 bases had no gene match. This CDR3 is 17 amino acids long. CDR1 and CDR2 from the germline V gene are SGHTS and YDEGEE. The CDR3 is CASSLGGLASSYNEQFF. Written as DNA, the CDR3 is TGTGCCAGCAGCCTCGGCGGACTAGCAAGCTCCTACAATGAGCAGTTCTTC.

This clone was seen just once. V is TRBV5-8 and J is TRBJ1-2; D gene ambiguous. Germline V lookup: CDR1 SGHTS, CDR2 YDEGEE. CDR3 length: 18 residues. V dropped 4 bases and J dropped 4 bases, with 26 bases sitting between them. CDR3 bases: TGTGCCAGCAGCCCGGCGGCTAGTTTTTACAGTACTAGCTATGGCTACACCTTC. This encodes CASSPAASFYSTSYGYTF. The complete variable domain, with remaining parts taken from reference TRBV5-8 and TRBJ1-2, reads EAGVTQSPTHLIKTRGQQATLRCSPISGHTSVYWYQQALGLGLQFLLWYDEGEERNRGNFPPRFSGRQFPNYSSELNVNALELEDSALYLCASSPAASFYSTSYGYTFGSGTRLTVV.

V gene TRBV2 combines with J gene TRBJ2-7; a possible D gene is TRBD1 (6 bases). Per germline, CDR1 SNHLY and CDR2 FYNNEI. V shed 5 bases and J shed 1 base, with 15 bases lying between them. The CDR3 extends over 15 amino acids. CDR3 residues: CASSQSGHGSYEQYF. The CDR3 nucleotides are TGTGCCAGCAGTCAATCGGGACACGGGTCCTACGAGCAGTACTTC. The full variable domain, with the rest looked up from reference TRBV2 and TRBJ2-7, is EPEVTQTPSHQVTQMGQEVILRCVPISNHLYFYWYRQILGQKVEFLVSFYNNEISEKSEIFDDQFSVERPDGSNFTLKIRSTKLEDSAMYFCASSQSGHGSYEQYFGPGTRLTVT.

The chain has TRBV6-5 and TRBJ2-1; perhaps TRBD1 as D (6 bases). Germline-derived CDR1 and CDR2 are MNHEY and SVGAGI. With 9 bases removed from V and 14 bases from J, the gap between germline ends came to 14 bases. The CDR3 runs 10 residues. CDR3 coding DNA: TGTGCCAGTAGGGGAGAGGGGGAGTTCTTC. It encodes CASRGEGEFF.

The chain carries TRBV21-1 and TRBJ2-1; the DNA was not compared with TRBD2, the D call given in the table. TRBV21-1 is reported as a pseudogene. The CDR3 covers 16 residues. Written as DNA, the CDR3 is TGTGCCAGCACCTGCTGGACTAGCGGATCCTACAATGAGCAGTTCTTC. It specifies CASTCWTSGSYNEQFF.

V gene TRBV28 combines with J gene TRBJ1-2; D uncertain. Germline-derived CDR1 and CDR2 are MDHEN and SYDVKM. This CDR3 region has 11 residues. With 11 bases removed from V and 0 bases from J, the gap between germline ends came to 7 bases. The CDR3 loop is CAASANYGYTF. CDR3 bases: TGTGCCGCCTCAGCTAACTATGGCTACACCTTC.

This clone was observed a handful of times. This sequence joins TRBV11-2 and TRBJ1-1; D not certain. V was trimmed by 2 bases and J by 1 base, leaving 8 bases between them. The CDR3 loop spans 14 amino acids. The germline CDR1 and CDR2 sequences are SGHAT and FQNNGV. The CDR3 DNA reads as TGTGCCAGCAGCTTATCGAGGCAGAACACTGAAGCTTTCTTT. It codes for CASSLSRQNTEAFF.